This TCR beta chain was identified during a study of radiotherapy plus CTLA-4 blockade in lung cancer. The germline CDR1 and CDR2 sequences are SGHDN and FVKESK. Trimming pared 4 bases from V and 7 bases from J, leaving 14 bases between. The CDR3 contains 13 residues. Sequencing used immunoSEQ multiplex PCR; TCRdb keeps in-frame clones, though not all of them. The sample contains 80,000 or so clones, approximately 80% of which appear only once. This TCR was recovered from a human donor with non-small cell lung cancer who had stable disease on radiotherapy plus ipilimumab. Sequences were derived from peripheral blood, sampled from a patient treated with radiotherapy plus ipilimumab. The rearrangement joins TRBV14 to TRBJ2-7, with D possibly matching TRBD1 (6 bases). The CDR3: CASSPNTGQEQYF. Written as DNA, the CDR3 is TGTGCCAGCAGCCCTAATACCGGACAGGAGCAGTACTTC. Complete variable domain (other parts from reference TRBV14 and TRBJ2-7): EAGVTQFPSHSVIEKGQTVTLRCDPISGHDNLYWYRRVMGKEIKFLLHFVKESKQDESGMPNNRFLAERTGGTYSTLKVQPAELEDSGVYFCASSPNTGQEQYFGPGTRLTVT.